A single sample gave rise to the 5 T cell receptor beta chains below, sequenced in a study of blood T cell repertoires in COVID-19. Only in-frame clones appear in the TCRdb table, and some are missing; sequencing was by immunoSEQ multiplex PCR. This sample has fewer than 200,000 clones, with around two thirds found just once. Input material: peripheral blood. The receptors originated from a woman of 80 years or more with acute or convalescent COVID-19.

The J gene is TRBJ2-7, the V gene TRBV30, with TRBD1 identical over 7 bases. The CDR3 covers 14 residues. In germline, CDR1 is GTSNPN, CDR2 SVGIG (reference sequence). V lost 4 bases to trimming and J lost 2 bases; unmatched junction nucleotides: 8. The CDR3 sequence is CAWTETGNPYEQYF. The CDR3 DNA is TGTGCCTGGACCGAGACAGGGAATCCCTACGAGCAGTACTTC.

In its sample, this clone was seen a few times. V usage is TRBV4-2 and J usage is TRBJ1-2, with TRBD1 identical over 9 bases. Germline CDR1 reads LGHNA; CDR2 reads YNFKEQ. The ends lost 0 bases at V and 2 bases at J; junction bases unmatched: 4. The CDR3 extends over 16 amino acids. This CDR3 reads CASSQDRTGGNYGYTF. The CDR3 nucleotides are TGTGCCAGCAGCCAAGATCGTACAGGGGGCAACTATGGCTACACCTTC.

This chain uses TRBV4-1 with TRBJ2-2; D may be TRBD2 (6 bases). V shed 0 bases and J shed 6 bases, with 17 bases lying between them. Germline CDR1 reads MGHRA; CDR2 reads YSYEKL. The CDR3 runs to 17 residues. The CDR3 coding sequence is TGCGCCAGCAGCCAAGATATCCTAGCGCGACGGGCCGGGGAGCTGTTTTTT. Protein sequence: CASSQDILARRAGELFF.

This sequence joins TRBV19 and TRBJ1-5; no definite D call. Germline assignment: CDR1 LNHDA and CDR2 SQIVND (reference sequence). V gave up 3 bases and J gave up 5 bases, with 8 bases separating them. The CDR3 totals 13 residues. The CDR3 sequence is CASSIGPDQPQHF. Written as DNA, the CDR3 is TGTGCCAGTAGTATTGGGCCCGATCAGCCCCAGCATTTT.

The CDR3 nucleotides read TGTGCCAGCAGCACCTCGGACAGGGGGCATATGGAACTGTTTTTT. Protein product: CASSTSDRGHMELFF. The genes are TRBV9 and TRBJ1-4; TRBD1 matches at 11 bases. Trimming at V came to 4 bases and at J to 12 bases, leaving 11 bases not matched to a gene. The length of the CDR3 is 15 residues. Germline V gene sequence: CDR1 SGDLS, CDR2 YYNGEE.